Sequencing of this T cell receptor beta chain was carried out in a study of blood T cells in healthy people across ages. Per-sample PBMC isolation yielded at least 7 million cells. In this sample, this clonotype turned up a few times. The authors ran a second PCR of roughly 6 to 11 cycles using a sample-barcoded 5' primer and a J-beta primer mix. Sequencing recovered at least 2.5 million CDR3-containing paired-end reads from each sample. TCRdb reprocessed the 5' RACE reads with MiXCR, giving one entry per CDR3 protein. Among around 1,000,000 distinct CDR3 sequences, about 25% were seen once, and the ten largest hold about 0.72%. These records were also assigned to another study, of T cells of mothers and their children.

The specimen was blood. The receptor's source is a girl under 10 years old in good health.

The CDR3 coding sequence is TGCGCCAGCAGCCAGGAGGCATCGAGGAATGAAAAACTGTTTTTT. Translated, it gives CASSQEASRNEKLFF. The V call is TRBV4-1, the J call TRBJ1-4, with no clear D. V was pared by 3 bases and J by 5 bases, with 13 bases between. Germline CDR1 and CDR2: MGHRA and YSYEKL. The length of the CDR3 is 15 residues.